This T cell receptor beta chain came from a study of cytomegalovirus exposure and HLA in healthy donors. The PCR made use of 60 Vbeta and 13 Jbeta primers. TCRdb's table, derived via immunoSEQ multiplex PCR, lists solely in-frame clones and lacks some. The profile shows about 130,000 clones, approximately 8.8% of them singletons. Input material: PBMCs. This receptor was obtained from a man in his forties or fifties in good health and CMV-seronegative.

The CDR3 here is CASSTRTALSDTQYF. In DNA form, the CDR3 reads TGTGCCAGCAGTACTAGGACAGCTTTGTCAGATACGCAGTATTTT. V and J are TRBV6-1 and TRBJ2-3, with a weak D call TRBD1 (6 bases). The germline gives CDR1 MNHNS, CDR2 SASEGT. The length of the CDR3 is 15 residues. V lost 5 bases and J 4 bases, leaving 16 bases between the germline ends.